This T cell receptor (beta chain) was documented in a study of a mutant IDH1 vaccine in newly diagnosed glioma. Overall study context: Beforehand, treatment had been radiotherapy, temozolomide, or both; the majority received both.

Study results and limitations: Alterations occurring in top peripheral T cell clonotypes seemed unrelated to pseudoprogression. Among patients, roughly 93% showed immune responses induced by the vaccine.

CDR1 is MNHNS, CDR2 SASEGT, per germline. Trimming cost V 1 base and J 1 base, with 11 bases left between them. The CDR3 spans 16 residues. As to this clone: Antigen specificity is unknown.

This table comes from immunoSEQ multiplex PCR, and its TCRdb copy is limited to in-frame clones, with some not included. The data contain about 92,000 clones, under 90% of them singletons. Documented time point: baseline, week 1 (first vaccination visit). The treatment denotes: pre-vaccination baseline after standard-of-care therapy. Each donor presented with a new WHO grade 3 or 4 astrocytoma that tested IDH1-mutant and showed ATRX loss. Sequencing was performed on PBMCs, taken from a glioma patient treated with radiotherapy, temozolomide or both. The receptor comes from a woman between 45 and 60 years old with glioma. This sequence joins TRBV6-1 and TRBJ1-3; tentative D call: TRBD1 (6 bases). DNA of the CDR3: TGTGCCAGCAGTGAAGGGCAGGGGACATCTGGAAACACCATATATTTT. Encoded protein: CASSEGQGTSGNTIYF.